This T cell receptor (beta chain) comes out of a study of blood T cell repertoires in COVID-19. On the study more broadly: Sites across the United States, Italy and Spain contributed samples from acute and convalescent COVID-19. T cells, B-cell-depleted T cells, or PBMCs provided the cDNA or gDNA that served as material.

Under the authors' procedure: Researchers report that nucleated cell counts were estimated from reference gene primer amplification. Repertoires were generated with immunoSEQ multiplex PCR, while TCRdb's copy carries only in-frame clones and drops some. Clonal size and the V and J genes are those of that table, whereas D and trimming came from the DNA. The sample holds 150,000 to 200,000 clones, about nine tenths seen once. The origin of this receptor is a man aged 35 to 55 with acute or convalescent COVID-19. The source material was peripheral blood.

The DNA of the CDR3 is TGTGCCAGCTCACGCCCTCGGACAGGTGGCACAGATACGCAGTATTTT. Encoded protein: CASSRPRTGGTDTQYF. The rearrangement links TRBV18 to TRBJ2-3, with TRBD1 matching over 7 bases. This CDR3 spans 16 amino acids. Losses at the gene ends were 4 bases for V and 1 base for J; bases not matched to a gene: 8. The germline V gene encodes CDR1 KGHSH and CDR2 LQKENI.